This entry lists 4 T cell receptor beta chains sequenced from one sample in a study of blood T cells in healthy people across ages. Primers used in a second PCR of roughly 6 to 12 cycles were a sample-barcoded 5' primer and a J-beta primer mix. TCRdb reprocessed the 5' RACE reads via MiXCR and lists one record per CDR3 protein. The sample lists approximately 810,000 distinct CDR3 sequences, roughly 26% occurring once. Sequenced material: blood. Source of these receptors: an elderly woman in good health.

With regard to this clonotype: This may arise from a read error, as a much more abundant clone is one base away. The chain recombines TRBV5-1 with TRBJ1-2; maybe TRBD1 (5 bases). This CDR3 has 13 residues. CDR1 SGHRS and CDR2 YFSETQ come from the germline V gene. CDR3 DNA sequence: TGCGTCAGCAGCTCTGAGCAGGGCGAGGGCTACACCTTC. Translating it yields CVSSSEQGEGYTF.

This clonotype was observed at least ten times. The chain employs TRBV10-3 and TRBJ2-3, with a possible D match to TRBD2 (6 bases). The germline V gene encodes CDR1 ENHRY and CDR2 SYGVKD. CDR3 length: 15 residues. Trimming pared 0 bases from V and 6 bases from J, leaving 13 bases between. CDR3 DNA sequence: TGTGCCATCAGTGAGTCGTCCGGGGGATCGGATACGCAGTATTTT. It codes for CAISESSGGSDTQYF.

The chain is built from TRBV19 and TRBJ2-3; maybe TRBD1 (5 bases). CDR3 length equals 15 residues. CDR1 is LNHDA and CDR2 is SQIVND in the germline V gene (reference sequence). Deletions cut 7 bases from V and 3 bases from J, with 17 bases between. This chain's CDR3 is CASTDQGIRTDTQYF. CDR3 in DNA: TGTGCCAGTACAGATCAGGGTATCAGGACAGATACGCAGTATTTT.

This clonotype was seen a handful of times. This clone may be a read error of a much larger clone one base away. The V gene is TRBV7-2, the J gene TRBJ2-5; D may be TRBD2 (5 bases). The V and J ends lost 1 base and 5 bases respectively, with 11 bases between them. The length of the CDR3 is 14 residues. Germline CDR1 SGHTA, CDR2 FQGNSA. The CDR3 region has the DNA TGTACCAGCAGCTTAGAGAGGAGGCTCGAGACCCAGTACTTC. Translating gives CTSSLERRLETQYF. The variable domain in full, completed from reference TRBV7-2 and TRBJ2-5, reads GAGVSQSPSNKVTEKGKDVELRCDPISGHTALYWYRQSLGQGLEFLIYFQGNSAPDKSGLPSDRFSAERTGGSVSTLTIQRTQQEDSAVYLCTSSLERRLETQYFGPGTRLLVL.